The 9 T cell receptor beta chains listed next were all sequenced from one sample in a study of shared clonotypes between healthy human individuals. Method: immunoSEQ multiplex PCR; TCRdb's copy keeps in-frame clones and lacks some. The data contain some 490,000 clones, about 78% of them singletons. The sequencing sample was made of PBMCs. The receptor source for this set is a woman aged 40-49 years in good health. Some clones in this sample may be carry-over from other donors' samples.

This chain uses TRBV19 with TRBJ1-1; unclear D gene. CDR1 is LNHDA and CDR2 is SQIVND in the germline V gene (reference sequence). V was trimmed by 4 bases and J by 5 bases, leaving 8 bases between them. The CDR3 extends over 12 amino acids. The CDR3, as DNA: TGTGCCAGTAGTAGTGGGGTTACTGAAGCTTTCTTT. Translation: CASSSGVTEAFF.

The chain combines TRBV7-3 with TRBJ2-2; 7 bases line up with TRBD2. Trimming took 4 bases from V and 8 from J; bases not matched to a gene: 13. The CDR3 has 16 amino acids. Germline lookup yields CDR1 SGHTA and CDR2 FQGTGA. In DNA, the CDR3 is TGTGCCAGCAGCTCCCGACTAGGGACTACTGCTGGGGAGCTGTTTTTT. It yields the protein CASSSRLGTTAGELFF.

The DNA of the CDR3 is TGTGCCAGCTCACCTCCCGGGACAGGGGGCGAGCAGTACTTC. It is translated as CASSPPGTGGEQYF. The chain employs TRBV18 and TRBJ2-7; TRBD1 matches at 11 bases. The trim removed 3 bases at V and 6 bases at J, leaving 4 bases unmatched. Per germline, CDR1 KGHSH and CDR2 LQKENI. CDR3 size: 14 residues.

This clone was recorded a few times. Here the CDR3 DNA reads TGTGCCTGGAGTGTATTAGCAGGGAGGACAGATACGCAGTATTTT. Protein: CAWSVLAGRTDTQYF. This sequence joins TRBV30 and TRBJ2-3, with a weak D call TRBD2 (6 bases). There are 15 residues in the CDR3. V lost 0 bases, J lost 3 bases, and 13 bases lay in between. Germline values: CDR1 GTSNPN, CDR2 SVGIG (reference sequence). The whole variable domain, remainder taken from reference TRBV30 and TRBJ2-3, is SQTIHQWPATLVQPVGSPLSLECTVEGTSNPNLYWYRQAAGRGLQLLFYSVGIGQISSEVPQNLSASRPQDRQFILSSKKLLLSDSGFYLCAWSVLAGRTDTQYFGPGTRLTVL.

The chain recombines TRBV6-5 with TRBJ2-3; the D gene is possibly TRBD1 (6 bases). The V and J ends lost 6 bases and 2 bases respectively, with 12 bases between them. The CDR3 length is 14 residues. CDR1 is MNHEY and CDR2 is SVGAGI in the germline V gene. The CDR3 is CASSIDRITDTQYF. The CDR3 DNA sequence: TGTGCCAGCAGCATCGACAGGATCACAGATACGCAGTATTTT.

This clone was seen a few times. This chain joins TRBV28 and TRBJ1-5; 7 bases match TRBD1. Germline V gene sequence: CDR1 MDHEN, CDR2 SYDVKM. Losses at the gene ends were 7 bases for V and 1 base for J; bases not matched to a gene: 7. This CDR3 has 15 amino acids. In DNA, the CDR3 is TGTGCCAGCACCCCGTGGGACAGCAGCAATCAGCCCCAGCATTTT. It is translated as CASTPWDSSNQPQHF.

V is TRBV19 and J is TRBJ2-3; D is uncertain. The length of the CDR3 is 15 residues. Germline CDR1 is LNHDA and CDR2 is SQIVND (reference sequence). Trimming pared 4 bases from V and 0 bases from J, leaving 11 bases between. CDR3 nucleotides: TGTGCCAGTAGTACCACTGGCTCTAGCACAGATACGCAGTATTTT. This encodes CASSTTGSSTDTQYF.

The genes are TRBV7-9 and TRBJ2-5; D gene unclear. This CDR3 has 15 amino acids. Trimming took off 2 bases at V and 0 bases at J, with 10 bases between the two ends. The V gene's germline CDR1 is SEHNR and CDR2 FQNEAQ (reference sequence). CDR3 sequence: CASSLRVRDQETQYF. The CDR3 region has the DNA TGTGCCAGCAGCTTAAGGGTGAGAGACCAAGAGACCCAGTACTTC. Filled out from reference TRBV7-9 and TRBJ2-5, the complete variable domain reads DTGVSQNPRHKITKRGQNVTFRCDPISEHNRLYWYRQTLGQGPEFLTYFQNEAQLEKSRLLSDRFSAERPKGSFSTLEIQRTEQGDSAMYLCASSLRVRDQETQYFGPGTRLLVL.

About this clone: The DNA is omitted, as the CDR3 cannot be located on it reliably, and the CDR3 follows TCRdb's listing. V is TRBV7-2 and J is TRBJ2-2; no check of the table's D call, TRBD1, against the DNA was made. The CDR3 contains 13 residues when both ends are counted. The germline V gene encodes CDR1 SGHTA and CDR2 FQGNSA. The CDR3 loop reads CASSLVLAQELFF.